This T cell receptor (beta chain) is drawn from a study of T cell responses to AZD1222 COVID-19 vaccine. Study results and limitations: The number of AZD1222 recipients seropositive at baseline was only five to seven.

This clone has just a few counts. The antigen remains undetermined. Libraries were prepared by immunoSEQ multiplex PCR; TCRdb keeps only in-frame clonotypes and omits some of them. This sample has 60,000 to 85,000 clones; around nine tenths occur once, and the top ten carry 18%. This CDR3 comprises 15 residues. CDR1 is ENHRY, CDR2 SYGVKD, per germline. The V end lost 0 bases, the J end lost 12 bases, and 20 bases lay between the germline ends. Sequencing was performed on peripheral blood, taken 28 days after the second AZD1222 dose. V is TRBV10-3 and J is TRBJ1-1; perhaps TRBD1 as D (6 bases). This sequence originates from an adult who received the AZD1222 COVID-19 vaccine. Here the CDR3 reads CAISESKTGSSESFF. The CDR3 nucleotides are TGTGCCATCAGTGAGTCGAAGACAGGTTCTTCGGAGTCTTTCTTT.